Listed below are T cell receptor beta chains from one sample, sequenced in a study of blood T cell repertoires in COVID-19. Measured with immunoSEQ multiplex PCR; TCRdb has only the in-frame clones, and not every one. The profile shows 100,000 to 150,000 clones, less than 90% of them singletons. The sequencing input was peripheral blood. The source of these receptors is a man older than 75 with active or convalescent COVID-19. Each CDR3 is given with its conserved first and last residue. Fields, in order: V gene, CDR3 protein.

TRBV9	CASSGGQGNTEAFF
TRBV18	CASSPSGALNQPQHF
TRBV10-3	CAIRGGQGYSPLHF
TRBV5-4	CASSQPGLANFEQFF
TRBV3-1/TRBV3-2	CASSQGGRTSGRSNTGELFF
TRBV3-1/TRBV3-2	CASSQRHSDKKLFF
TRBV3-1/TRBV3-2	CASNGGGRSEAFF
TRBV6-5	CASRSSRGRYNEQFF
TRBV18	CASSPLVGVNSGNTIYF
TRBV9	CASSLRRGSGYTF
TRBV19	CASSMTATISGNTIYF
TRBV7-2	CASSLGSGGDTEAFF
TRBV10-2	CASSEILAGGVYEQYF
TRBV5-8	CASSLGQNIQYF
TRBV10-3	CAISPTGPQETQYF
TRBV7-2	CASTRGSGNNSPLHF
TRBV7-6	CASSQRTGSNSPLHF
TRBV5-8	CASSSGLSGYNEQFF
TRBV5-1	CASSLQFGGASVSYEQYF
TRBV28	CASRDRERYTDTQYF
TRBV30	CAWTVYAGANVLTF
TRBV25-1	CASSEYGAGYTF
TRBV28	CASSRVPNTEAFF
TRBV3-1/TRBV3-2	CASSHRTSGIYDTQYF
TRBV5-4	CASSPSGSSYNEQFF
TRBV5-1	CASSLAPAGGNDNSPLHF
TRBV29-1	CSVVGTSRAPQYF
TRBV24-1	CATSDWTGDGYTF
TRBV5-5	CASSLAQGGGYTF
TRBV5-1	CASSLARGADYEQYF
TRBV2	CARSGQRTNYGYTF
TRBV5-3	CARSLRQGDTEAFF
TRBV5-6	CASSSTSGVTLWYEQFF
TRBV19	CASSRQGAADTQYF
TRBV9	CASSFSGQGTYEQYF
TRBV29-1	CSVEDRRGRVGAQYF
TRBV7-2	CASSQQDSNQPQHF
TRBV28	CASSVGGTGANVLTF
TRBV7-8	CASSSRTSGVSYNEQFF
TRBV5-1	CASSLASDSREQYF
TRBV7-9	CASSLRSGATGNTIYF
TRBV19	CASSRASGRAGPDTQYF
TRBV12-5	CASGLLGGREQYF
TRBV27	CASSPKDRGVNQPQHF
TRBV6-5	CATGTGGYQPQHF